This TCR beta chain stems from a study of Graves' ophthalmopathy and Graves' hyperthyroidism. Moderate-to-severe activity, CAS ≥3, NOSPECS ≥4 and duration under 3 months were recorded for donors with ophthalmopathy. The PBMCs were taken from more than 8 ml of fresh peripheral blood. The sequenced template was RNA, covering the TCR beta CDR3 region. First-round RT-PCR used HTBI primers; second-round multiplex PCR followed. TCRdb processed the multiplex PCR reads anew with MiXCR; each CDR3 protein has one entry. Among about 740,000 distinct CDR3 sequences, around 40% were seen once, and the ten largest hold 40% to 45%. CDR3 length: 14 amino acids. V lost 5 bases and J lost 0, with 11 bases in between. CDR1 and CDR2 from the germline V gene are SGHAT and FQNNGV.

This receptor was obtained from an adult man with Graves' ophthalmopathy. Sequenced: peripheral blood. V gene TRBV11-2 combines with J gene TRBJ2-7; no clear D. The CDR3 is CASSDMTNSYEQYF. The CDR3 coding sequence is TGTGCCAGCAGCGACATGACAAACTCCTACGAGCAGTACTTC.